The text below deals with one T cell receptor beta chain. This CDR3 region has 14 residues. From germline, CDR1 is SGHKS and CDR2 YYEKEE (reference sequence). These data come from a study of T cells expressing NK-cell markers. Scientists made TCR beta cDNA using 5'RACE template switching with UMIs. TCRdb re-analyzed the 5' RACE reads; it lists each CDR3 protein once, without DNA. The listing contains roughly 170,000 distinct CDR3 sequences. The source is a woman aged 18 to 75 in good health. The V and J genes are TRBV5-5 and TRBJ2-7; TCRdb returns TRBD2, unconfirmable since there is no DNA. Sequenced sample: blood T cells: a sorted CD56 or NKG2C T cell subset, CD4+ or CD8+ T cells, or bulk PBMC T cells (not recorded which). The CDR3 region is CASSLVEGPYEQYF.